This T cell receptor (beta chain) stems from a study of cytomegalovirus exposure and HLA in healthy donors. Whole-study findings and limits: Common viral pathogens (according to a later analysis) appeared linked to several of the most significant clusters.

As regards this clone: Its cognate antigen is unknown.

PCR amplification relied on 60 Vbeta primers (plus 13 Jbeta primers). Sequenced by immunoSEQ multiplex PCR; TCRdb stores in-frame clones only, minus some. Of about 150,000 clones listed, about four fifths are singletons. The sequence was collected from a young man in good health and CMV-seronegative. Sequenced material: PBMCs.

The CDR3 DNA sequence: TGCGCCAGCAGGCGTCTAGCGGAGCCACCAAACACCGGGGAGCTGTTTTTT. This gives the protein CASRRLAEPPNTGELFF. The chain couples TRBV5-1 to TRBJ2-2; 7 nucleotides line up with TRBD2. Unmatched junction bases numbered 12, after V lost 5 bases and J lost 2 bases. The CDR3 has 17 residues. Germline CDR1 and CDR2: SGHRS and YFSETQ. Filled out from reference TRBV5-1 and TRBJ2-2, the complete variable domain reads KAGVTQTPRYLIKTRGQQVTLSCSPISGHRSVSWYQQTPGQGLQFLFEYFSETQRNKGNFPGRFSGRQFSNSRSEMNVSTLELGDSALYLCASRRLAEPPNTGELFFGEGSRLTVL.